The 24 T cell receptor beta chains given below trace back to one sample, sequenced in a study of shared clonotypes between healthy human individuals. Libraries were prepared by immunoSEQ multiplex PCR; TCRdb keeps only in-frame clonotypes and omits some of them. The sample lists about 580,000 clones; roughly 98% were seen once. Naive CD8 cells were CD45RO-negative, positively selected for CCR7, excluding terminally differentiated effector memory CD45RA+ cells. The specimen sequenced was naive CD8+ T cells sorted from blood. The receptors were sampled from a man aged 30 to 39 in good health.

The chain is built from TRBV5-1 and TRBJ1-1; 11 nucleotides align to TRBD1. Germline CDR1 SGHRS, CDR2 YFSETQ. This CDR3 contains 18 residues. The V gene end was trimmed by 3 bases and the J gene end by 4 bases; junction bases not matched to a gene: 14. CDR3 nucleotides: TGCGCCAGCAGCTCGTCCCAGGACAGGGGGCTATTCTTCACTGAAGCTTTCTTT. It specifies CASSSSQDRGLFFTEAFF.

The chain recombines TRBV9 with TRBJ2-1; 9 nucleotides agree with TRBD2. Germline CDR1 SGDLS, CDR2 YYNGEE. The CDR3 spans 18 residues. Trimming cost V 3 bases and J 4 bases; bases outside gene matches: 14. The CDR3 nucleotides are TGTGCCAGCAGCGGGCCCCGGGCTAGCGGGGAAGATTACAATGAGCAGTTCTTC. Its translation is CASSGPRASGEDYNEQFF.

J is TRBJ1-5 and V is TRBV18; D is uncertain. V shed 2 bases and J shed 0 bases, with 11 bases lying between them. Per germline, CDR1 KGHSH and CDR2 LQKENI. This CDR3 has 16 amino acids. The CDR3 region has the DNA TGTGCCAGCTCACCAGGACGGACCGATAGCAATCAGCCCCAGCATTTT. Translating gives CASSPGRTDSNQPQHF. Full variable domain (remainder filled in from reference TRBV18 and TRBJ1-5): NAGVMQNPRHLVRRRGQEARLRCSPMKGHSHVYWYRQLPEEGLKFMVYLQKENIIDESGMPKERFSAEFPKEGPSILRIQQVVRGDSAAYFCASSPGRTDSNQPQHFGDGTRLSIL.

This sequence joins TRBV29-1 and TRBJ2-5, with 7 nucleotides matching TRBD1. J gave up 1 base and V 5 bases, and 10 bases lay outside the gene matches. The CDR3 is 15 amino acids. The germline V gene encodes CDR1 SQVTM and CDR2 ANQGSEA. CDR3 coding DNA: TGCAGCGTTCATTCCGGGACAGAGTTCCAAGAGACCCAGTACTTC. Its translation is CSVHSGTEFQETQYF. The full variable domain, rest sourced from reference TRBV29-1 and TRBJ2-5, is SAVISQKPSRDICQRGTSLTIQCQVDSQVTMMFWYRQQPGQSLTLIATANQGSEATYESGFVIDKFPISRPNLTFSTLTVSNMSPEDSSIYLCSVHSGTEFQETQYFGPGTRLLVL.

This chain joins TRBV4-2 and TRBJ1-4; 8 bases map to TRBD1. Germline values: CDR1 LGHNA, CDR2 YNFKEQ. The CDR3 spans 16 residues. J lost 6 bases, V lost 0 bases, and 6 bases had no gene match. The CDR3 sequence is CASSQEQATGDEKLFF. In DNA form, the CDR3 reads TGTGCCAGCAGCCAAGAACAGGCGACAGGGGATGAAAAACTGTTTTTT.

Comments on this clone: Other DNA sequences of this sample code for an identical CDR3. This chain joins TRBV5-1 and TRBJ2-5; D is possibly TRBD2 (7 bases). Germline assignment: CDR1 SGHRS and CDR2 YFSETQ. The V and J ends lost 4 bases and 4 bases respectively, with 14 bases between them. This CDR3 is built from 14 residues. The CDR3 here is CASSPRGGGETQYF. CDR3 DNA: TGCGCCAGCAGCCCAAGGGGGGGAGGAGAGACCCAGTACTTC.

V usage is TRBV11-2 and J usage is TRBJ2-2, with D possibly being TRBD1 (7 bases). The V gene's germline CDR1 is SGHAT and CDR2 FQNNGV. This CDR3 has 19 amino acids. Trimming left V 1 base short and J 1 base short, with 19 bases between. CDR3 amino acids: CASSLVRGKTGLNTGELFF. In DNA, the CDR3 is TGTGCCAGCAGCTTAGTCCGCGGGAAGACAGGGTTGAACACCGGGGAGCTGTTTTTT.

V gene TRBV5-6 combines with J gene TRBJ2-7, with D unresolved. The germline V gene encodes CDR1 SGHDT and CDR2 YYEEEE. V lost 0 bases, J lost 1 base, and 5 bases lay in between. There are 13 residues in the CDR3. The CDR3 region is CASSLDTSYEQYF. The CDR3 nucleotides are TGTGCCAGCAGCTTGGACACATCCTACGAGCAGTACTTC.

This clone was seen a few times. This sequence joins TRBV7-2 and TRBJ2-3; 7 bases agree with TRBD1. The CDR3 covers 11 residues. Germline CDR1 is SGHTA and CDR2 is FQGNSA. The junction had 6 bases not matched to a gene; V was cut back by 3 bases and J by 15 bases. CDR3 nucleotide sequence: TGTGCCAGCAGCTTCGGGACAGCTTCATATTTT. It yields the protein CASSFGTASYF.

This chain joins TRBV11-2 and TRBJ2-7; D is ambiguous. The germline V gene encodes CDR1 SGHAT and CDR2 FQNNGV. V was pared by 5 bases and J by 3 bases, with 14 bases between. This CDR3 is 14 amino acids long. The CDR3 bases are TGTGCCAGCAGCAAACCCATGGCGGACTACGAGCAGTACTTC. Translated, it gives CASSKPMADYEQYF.

Comments on this clone: Other DNA sequences in the same sample also yield this CDR3. The CDR3: CASSSGQGNQPQHF. Here the CDR3 DNA reads TGTGCCAGCAGCTCGGGACAGGGGAATCAGCCCCAGCATTTT. V usage is TRBV7-9 and J usage is TRBJ1-5; 10 nucleotides match TRBD1. The J segment lost 4 bases and the V segment lost 4 bases, leaving 1 base of the junction unmatched. Per germline, CDR1 SEHNR and CDR2 FQNEAQ (reference sequence). This CDR3 has 14 residues.

The chain is built from TRBV2 and TRBJ2-7; 9 bases agree with TRBD1. The CDR3 runs to 15 residues. The germline V gene has CDR1 SNHLY and CDR2 FYNNEI. V dropped 2 bases and J dropped 2; count of bases not matched to a gene: 4. The CDR3 coding sequence is TGTGCCAGCAGTGAAATTCGGGACAGGGCCTACGAGCAGTACTTC. It specifies CASSEIRDRAYEQYF.

The chain recombines TRBV28 with TRBJ1-1, with D hard to call. V lost 3 bases and J lost 0, with 8 bases in between. Germline loops: CDR1 MDHEN, CDR2 SYDVKM. This CDR3 is 14 amino acids long. The CDR3 loop reads CASSFDSMNTEAFF. The CDR3 nucleotides read TGTGCCAGCAGTTTCGATTCAATGAACACTGAAGCTTTCTTT.

The chain recombines TRBV6-6 with TRBJ2-1, with 8 bases aligning to TRBD2. The CDR3 runs 15 residues. The germline V gene has CDR1 MNHNY and CDR2 SVGAGI (reference sequence). With V trimmed by 4 bases and J by 7 bases, 9 bases remained unmatched. The CDR3 is CASSSRGGRQNEQFF. CDR3 nucleotides: TGTGCCAGCAGTTCCCGCGGGGGGCGCCAGAATGAGCAGTTCTTC.

The genes are TRBV29-1 and TRBJ2-7; D may match TRBD1 or TRBD2 (5 bases each). V gave up 0 bases and J gave up 2 bases, with 17 bases separating them. Looked up from germline, CDR1 is SQVTM and CDR2 is ANQGSEA. This CDR3 region has 16 residues. CDR3 region: CSVEEFAPGPAYEQYF. DNA of the CDR3: TGCAGCGTTGAAGAGTTCGCCCCGGGGCCCGCCTACGAGCAGTACTTC.

The table lists this clone with a count of one. The chain joins TRBV19 to TRBJ2-5; possibly TRBD1 for D (6 bases). Trimming took 3 bases from V and 5 from J, leaving 19 bases between them. The V gene's germline CDR1 is LNHDA and CDR2 SQIVND (reference sequence). This CDR3 region has 16 residues. This CDR3 reads CASSISPGEMGETQYF. In nucleotides, the CDR3 is TGTGCCAGTAGTATTTCTCCAGGGGAAATGGGGGAGACCCAGTACTTC.

The genes are TRBV7-9 and TRBJ2-7; D may be TRBD2 (6 bases). Germline lookup yields CDR1 SEHNR and CDR2 FQNEAQ (reference sequence). This CDR3 is built from 16 residues. Trimming pared 5 bases from V and 4 bases from J, leaving 21 bases between. The CDR3 DNA reads as TGTGCCAGCAGCCCCCCCGGAGGGATAACGAATTACGAGCAGTACTTC. It encodes CASSPPGGITNYEQYF.

The CDR3 DNA reads as TGTGCCAGTAGTATAAACGCGGGAGGGCCGGGGGAGCAGTACTTC. As protein: CASSINAGGPGEQYF. V and J are TRBV19 and TRBJ2-7, with 9 nucleotides matching TRBD2. The CDR3 runs to 15 residues. Germline-derived CDR1 and CDR2 are LNHDA and SQIVND (reference sequence). V lost 2 bases to trimming and J lost 7 bases; unmatched junction nucleotides: 9.

The rearrangement joins TRBV21-1 to TRBJ1-5; the table's D call TRBD1 went unverified against the DNA. TRBV21-1 is a pseudogene segment. CDR3 length equals 17 residues. CDR3 amino acids: CASSKVKGGARDQPQHF. CDR3 bases: TGTGCCAGCAGCAAGGTGAAAGGTGGGGCACGGGATCAGCCCCAGCATTTT.

The chain employs TRBV28 and TRBJ1-2, with D unresolved. V dropped 3 bases and J dropped 2 bases, with 13 bases sitting between them. The CDR3 is 15 amino acids. Germline loops: CDR1 MDHEN, CDR2 SYDVKM. The CDR3 DNA follows: TGTGCCAGCAGTTTGATTCACCGCCTGAACTATGGCTACACCTTC. The encoded protein is CASSLIHRLNYGYTF.

On this clone itself: In the same sample, other DNA sequences code for this CDR3. The rearrangement joins TRBV6-6 to TRBJ2-1; 8 nucleotides align to TRBD1. The CDR3 loop spans 16 amino acids. Germline trimming cut 0 bases from V and 3 bases from J; bases unmatched to any gene: 4. Germline lookup yields CDR1 MNHNY and CDR2 SVGAGI (reference sequence). For the CDR3, the DNA is TGTGCCAGCAGTTACTCAGGACAGGGAGGCTACAATGAGCAGTTCTTC. This gives the protein CASSYSGQGGYNEQFF.

On this clone: Different DNA sequences within this sample yield the same CDR3. V and J are TRBV20-1 and TRBJ1-1; D not certain. Germline V gene data show CDR1 as DFQATT and CDR2 as SNEGSKA (reference sequence). The V and J ends lost 5 bases and 0 bases respectively, with 4 bases between them. The CDR3 length is 11 residues. The CDR3 here is CSAGLNTEAFF. The CDR3 DNA reads as TGCAGTGCTGGTCTGAACACTGAAGCTTTCTTT.

The chain has TRBV20-1 and TRBJ1-1; D remains ambiguous. This CDR3 has 10 amino acids. V lost 3 bases and J 12 bases, leaving 11 bases between the germline ends. Looked up from germline, CDR1 is DFQATT and CDR2 is SNEGSKA (reference sequence). DNA for the CDR3: TGCAGTGCTAGTGCGTCGGGGACTTTCTTT. Translating it yields CSASASGTFF.

This chain links TRBV27 with TRBJ1-5; D unclear. Germline CDR1 and CDR2: MNHEY and SMNVEV (reference sequence). This CDR3 is 15 amino acids long. Trimming left V 4 bases short and J 0 bases short, with 10 bases between. As DNA, the CDR3 is TGTGCCAGCAGTTCACGGAAGTATAGCAATCAGCCCCAGCATTTT. Residues: CASSSRKYSNQPQHF.